One sample yielded the 2 T cell receptor beta chains listed below, sequenced in a study of blood T cells in healthy people across ages. Through a sample-barcoded 5' primer and a J-beta primer mix, a second PCR was run for roughly 7 to 12 cycles. In TCRdb, the 5' RACE reads were re-called with MiXCR into one record per CDR3 protein. This table has 870,000 or so distinct CDR3 sequences, under 35% appearing once. The sequenced sample consisted of blood. These receptors came from a woman older than 75 in good health.

This clonotype appeared many times. This chain joins TRBV15 and TRBJ2-5, with D perhaps being TRBD1 or TRBD2 (6 bases each). The CDR3 is 16 amino acids. Germline V gene lookup returns CDR1 LNHNV and CDR2 YYDKDF (reference sequence). Trimming cost V 0 bases and J 1 base, with 12 bases left between them. The CDR3 is CATSRDRKGGQETQYF. The CDR3, as DNA: TGTGCCACCAGCAGAGATAGGAAGGGGGGCCAAGAGACCCAGTACTTC.

This clonotype occurred a few times. This sequence joins TRBV12-3 or TRBV12-4 and TRBJ2-3, with D unclear. Trimming removed 5 bases from V and 11 bases from J, with 20 bases in between. There are 14 residues in the CDR3. CDR3 in DNA: TGTGCCAGCAGTCATCGGGTGAGCGCAGATGTGCAGTATTTT. Translation gives CASSHRVSADVQYF.